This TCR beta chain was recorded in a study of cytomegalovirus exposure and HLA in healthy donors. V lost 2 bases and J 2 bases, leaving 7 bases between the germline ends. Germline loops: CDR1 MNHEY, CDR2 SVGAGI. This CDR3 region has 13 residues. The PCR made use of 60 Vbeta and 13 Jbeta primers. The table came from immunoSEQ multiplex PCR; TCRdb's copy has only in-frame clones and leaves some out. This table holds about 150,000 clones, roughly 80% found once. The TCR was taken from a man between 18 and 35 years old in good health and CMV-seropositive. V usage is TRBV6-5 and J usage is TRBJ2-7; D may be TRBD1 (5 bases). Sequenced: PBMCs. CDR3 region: CASSYTGAYEQYF. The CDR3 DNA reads TGTGCCAGCAGTTACACAGGAGCCTACGAGCAGTACTTC.